This note documents a single T cell receptor (beta chain) sequence. The CDR3 contains 17 residues. The germline V gene has CDR1 SGHRS and CDR2 YFSETQ. After removal of 0 bases from V and 4 bases from J, the junction contained 12 bases not matched to a gene. Some clones are missing from TCRdb's copy, which holds only in-frame ones; the method was immunoSEQ multiplex PCR. The table lists some 59,000 clones, about 91% of them singletons. This sample stems from a study of cytomegalovirus exposure and HLA in healthy donors. The V and J genes are TRBV5-1 and TRBJ2-7; 8 bases line up with TRBD1. Sequencing input: PBMCs. The origin of this receptor is a woman aged 18-29 years in good health and CMV-seronegative. The CDR3 nucleotides are TGCGCCAGCAGCTTGGGAAATAGGGCGACAGGGGATTACGAGCAGTACTTC. Amino acids: CASSLGNRATGDYEQYF.